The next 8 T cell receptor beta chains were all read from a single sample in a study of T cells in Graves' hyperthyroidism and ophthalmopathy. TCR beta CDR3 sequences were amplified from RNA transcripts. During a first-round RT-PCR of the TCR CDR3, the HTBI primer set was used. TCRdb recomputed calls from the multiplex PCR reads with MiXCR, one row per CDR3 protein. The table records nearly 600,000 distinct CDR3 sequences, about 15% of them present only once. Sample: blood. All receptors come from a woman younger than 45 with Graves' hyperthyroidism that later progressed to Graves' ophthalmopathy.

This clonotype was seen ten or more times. In DNA form, the CDR3 reads TGTGCCAGCAGTTTCAGTTGGGGAGAGACCCAGTACTTC. Amino acid sequence: CASSFSWGETQYF. V usage is TRBV28 and J usage is TRBJ2-5; D uncertain. This CDR3 comprises 13 residues. Germline V gene data show CDR1 as MDHEN and CDR2 as SYDVKM. V lost 3 bases and J lost 4, with 9 bases in between.

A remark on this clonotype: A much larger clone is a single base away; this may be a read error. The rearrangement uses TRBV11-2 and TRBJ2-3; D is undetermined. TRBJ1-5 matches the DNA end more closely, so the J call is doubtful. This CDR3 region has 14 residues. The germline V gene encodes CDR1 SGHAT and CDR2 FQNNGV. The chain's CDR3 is CASSLYKETDTQHF. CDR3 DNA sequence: TGTGCCAGCAGCTTATATAAGGAAACAGATACGCAGCATTTT.

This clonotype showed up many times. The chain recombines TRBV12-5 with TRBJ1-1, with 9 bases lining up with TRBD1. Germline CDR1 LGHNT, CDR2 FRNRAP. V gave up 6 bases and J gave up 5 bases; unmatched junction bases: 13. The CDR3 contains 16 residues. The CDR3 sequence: CASGPGQGPSPTEAFF. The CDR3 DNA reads TGTGCTAGTGGCCCAGGACAGGGGCCATCACCTACTGAAGCTTTCTTT.

The CDR3 reads CASSSEPPTGNEQFF. CDR3 DNA: TGTGCCAGCAGCTCCGAGCCCCCGACAGGTAATGAGCAGTTCTTC. The V gene is TRBV5-5, the J gene TRBJ2-1; a possible D gene is TRBD1 (6 bases). The CDR3 extends over 15 amino acids. Germline assignment: CDR1 SGHKS and CDR2 YYEKEE (reference sequence). V gave up 3 bases and J gave up 7 bases, with 17 bases separating them.

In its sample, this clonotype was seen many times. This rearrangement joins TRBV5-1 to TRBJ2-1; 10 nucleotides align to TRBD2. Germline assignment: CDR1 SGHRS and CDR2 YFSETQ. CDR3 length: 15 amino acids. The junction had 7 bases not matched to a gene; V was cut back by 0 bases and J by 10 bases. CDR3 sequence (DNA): TGCGCCAGCAGCTTGGTGGCTAGCGGGAGTGGGGAGCAGTTCTTC. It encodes CASSLVASGSGEQFF.

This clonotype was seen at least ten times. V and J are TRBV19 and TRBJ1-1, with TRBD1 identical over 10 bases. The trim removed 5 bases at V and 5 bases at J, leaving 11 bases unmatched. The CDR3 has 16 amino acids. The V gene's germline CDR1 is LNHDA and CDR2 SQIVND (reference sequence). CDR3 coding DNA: TGTGCCAGTAGTCGGGACAGGGGAAATTTATGGACTGAAGCTTTCTTT. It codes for CASSRDRGNLWTEAFF.

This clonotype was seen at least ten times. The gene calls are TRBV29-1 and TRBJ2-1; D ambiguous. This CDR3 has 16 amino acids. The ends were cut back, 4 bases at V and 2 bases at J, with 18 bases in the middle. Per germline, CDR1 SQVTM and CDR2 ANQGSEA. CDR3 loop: CSVGVEILDPYNEQFF. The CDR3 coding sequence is TGCAGCGTTGGGGTCGAGATCCTAGACCCCTACAATGAGCAGTTCTTC.

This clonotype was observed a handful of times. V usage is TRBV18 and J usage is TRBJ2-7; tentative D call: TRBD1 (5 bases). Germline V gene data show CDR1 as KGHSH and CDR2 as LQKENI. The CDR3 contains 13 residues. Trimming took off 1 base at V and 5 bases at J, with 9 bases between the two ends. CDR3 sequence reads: CASSPREGDEQYF. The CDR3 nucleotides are TGTGCCAGCTCACCACGGGAAGGGGACGAGCAGTACTTC.